This T cell receptor beta chain was recorded in a study of T cell responses to AZD1222 COVID-19 vaccine. Method: immunoSEQ multiplex PCR; TCRdb's copy keeps in-frame clones and lacks some. The sample records about 110,000 clones, approximately 87% being singletons. Study outcomes and limitations: CD4 TCRs linked to vaccination spanned spike, dominating at 160-218 and 743-854.

Worth noting for this clone: Antigen specificity is unknown.

The starting material was peripheral blood, obtained on day 0 of AZD1222 vaccination. This TCR derives from an adult in good health.

CDR3 sequence: CASSGRQNEAFF. Written as DNA, the CDR3 is TGTGCCAGTAGTGGGCGACAGAATGAAGCTTTCTTT. The V gene is TRBV19, the J gene TRBJ1-1; D possibly corresponds to TRBD1 (5 bases). Germline CDR1 and CDR2: LNHDA and SQIVND (reference sequence). This CDR3 contains 12 residues. The germline V and J ends were trimmed by 5 bases and 7 bases, with 11 bases remaining between them. The whole variable domain, filled in from reference TRBV19 and TRBJ1-1, reads DGGITQSPKYLFRKEGQNVTLSCEQNLNHDAMYWYRQDPGQGLRLIYYSQIVNDFQKGDIAEGYSVSREKKESFPLTVTSAQKNPTAFYLCASSGRQNEAFFGQGTRLTVV.